What follows is one TCR beta chain and its context. The antigen is undetermined. The data stem from a study of cytomegalovirus exposure and HLA in healthy donors. V lost 0 bases to trimming and J lost 8 bases, with 10 bases between them. CDR1 is SEHNR, CDR2 FQNEAQ, per germline (reference sequence). This CDR3 spans 13 amino acids. Study outcomes and limitations: A later analysis showed TCR association rates differing by HLA locus, peaking at DRB1 and lowest at HLA-C. An assumption of roughly uniform sequencing depth across donors underlay the presence/absence analyses. Later on, a genetic analysis was performed. It linked a missense variant in DCLRE1C with V- and J-gene trimming of TCR beta.

Use of 60 Vbeta and 13 Jbeta primers characterized the PCR. The repertoire was sequenced with immunoSEQ multiplex PCR; TCRdb's copy has only in-frame clones and lacks some. The data contain 200,000 to 250,000 clones, about 74% of them singletons. This TCR came from a woman in her twenties or thirties in good health and CMV-seronegative. The chain uses TRBV7-9 and TRBJ2-5; TRBD2 might be the D (6 bases). Source material: PBMCs. CDR3 bases: TGTGCCAGCAGCTTAGCGCCCGGGAGAACCCAGTACTTC. Amino acid sequence: CASSLAPGRTQYF.